This T cell receptor beta chain was documented in a study of T-cell reconstitution after alpha-beta-depleted transplantation in children. The study, taken as a whole, reports: At one year after transplant, newly produced T cells mostly accounted for T-cell counts and diversity. There were some patients whose high TCRbeta diversity at day 60 came from surviving recipient T cells and thymic progenitors. Alpha-beta T cells about two months after transplant reportedly derived from several hundred expanded graft clones.

CDR1 and CDR2 (germline): MGHDK, SYGVNS. The V end lost 3 bases, the J end lost 4 bases, and 3 bases lay between the germline ends. The CDR3 covers 11 residues. This clonotype was picked up a small number of times. Its antigen is not identified. A much larger clone differs from this one at a single base, so this may be a read error. During its preparation, the TCRbeta library received unique molecular identifiers. From the PCR reads, TCRdb called clonotypes with MiXCR, one entry per CDR3 protein. The table has 440,000 or so distinct CDR3 sequences, around 46% seen once. The genes are TRBV25-1 and TRBJ2-5, with D hard to call. This receptor was taken from a girl aged 2-10 years with aplastic anemia, due to receive a stem cell transplant. This specimen was PBMCs, taken before TCRalphabeta/CD19-depleted stem cell transplant. CDR3 DNA sequence: TGTGCCAGCAGTGACGGAGAGACCCAGTACTTC. Encoded protein: CASSDGETQYF.